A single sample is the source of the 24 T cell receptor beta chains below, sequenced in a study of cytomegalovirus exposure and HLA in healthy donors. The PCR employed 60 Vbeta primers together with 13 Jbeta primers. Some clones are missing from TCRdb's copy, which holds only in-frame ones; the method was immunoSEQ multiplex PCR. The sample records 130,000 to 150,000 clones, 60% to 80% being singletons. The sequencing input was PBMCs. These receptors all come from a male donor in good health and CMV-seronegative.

CDR3 nucleotides: TGTGCCAGCAGCTTGACTGGGACAGGGACATATAATTCACCCCTCCACTTT. It encodes CASSLTGTGTYNSPLHF. The V call is TRBV5-5, the J call TRBJ1-6, with TRBD1 identical over 9 bases. The CDR3 runs 17 residues. Germline CDR1 SGHKS, CDR2 YYEKEE (reference sequence). J was trimmed by 4 bases and V by 1 base; bases with no gene match: 6.

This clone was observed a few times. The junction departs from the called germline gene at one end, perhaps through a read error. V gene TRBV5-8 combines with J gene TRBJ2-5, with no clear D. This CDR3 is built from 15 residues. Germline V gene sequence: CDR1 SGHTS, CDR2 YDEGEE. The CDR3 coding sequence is TGTGCCAGCACCTTGGGAATTGAGTTCCAAGAGACCCAGTACTTC. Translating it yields CASTLGIEFQETQYF.

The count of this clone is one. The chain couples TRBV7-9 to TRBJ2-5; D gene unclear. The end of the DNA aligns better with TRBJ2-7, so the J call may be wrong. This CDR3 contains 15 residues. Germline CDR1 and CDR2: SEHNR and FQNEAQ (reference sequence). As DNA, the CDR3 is TGTGCCAGCAGCTCCTCGGCCGCGGTTAACCTCGAGCAGTACTTC. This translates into CASSSSAAVNLEQYF.

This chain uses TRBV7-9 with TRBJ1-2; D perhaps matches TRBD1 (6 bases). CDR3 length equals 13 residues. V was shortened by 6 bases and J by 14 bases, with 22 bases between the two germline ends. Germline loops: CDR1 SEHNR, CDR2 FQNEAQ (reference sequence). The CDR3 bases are TGTGCCAGCAGATTATCCCTCCGGGACAAGAATACCTTC. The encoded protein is CASRLSLRDKNTF.

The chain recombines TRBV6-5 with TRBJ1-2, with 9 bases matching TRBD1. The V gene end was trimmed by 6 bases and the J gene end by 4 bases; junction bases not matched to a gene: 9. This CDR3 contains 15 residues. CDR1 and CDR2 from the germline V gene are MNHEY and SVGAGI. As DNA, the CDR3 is TGTGCCAGCAGCACTACGTGGACAGGGGCCTATGGCTACACCTTC. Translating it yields CASSTTWTGAYGYTF.

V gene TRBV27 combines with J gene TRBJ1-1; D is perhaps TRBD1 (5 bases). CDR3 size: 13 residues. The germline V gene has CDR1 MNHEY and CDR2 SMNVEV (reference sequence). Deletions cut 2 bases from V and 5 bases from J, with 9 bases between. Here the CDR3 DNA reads TGTGCCAGCAGTTTAGCAGGGAGGACTGAAGCTTTCTTT. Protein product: CASSLAGRTEAFF.

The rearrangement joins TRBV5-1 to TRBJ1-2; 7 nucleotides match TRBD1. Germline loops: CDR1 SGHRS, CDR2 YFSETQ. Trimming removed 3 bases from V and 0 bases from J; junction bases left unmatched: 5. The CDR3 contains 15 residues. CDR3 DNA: TGCGCCAGCAGCTCAGGGGGAAAAGCTAACTATGGCTACACCTTC. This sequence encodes CASSSGGKANYGYTF.

The chain's CDR3 is CATKWGVAGELFF. CDR3 DNA: TGTGCCACTAAGTGGGGGGTGGCCGGGGAGCTGTTTTTT. The gene calls are TRBV27 and TRBJ2-2, with D possibly being TRBD2 (6 bases). With 10 bases removed from V and 6 bases from J, the gap between germline ends came to 15 bases. Per the germline V gene, CDR1 is MNHEY and CDR2 is SMNVEV (reference sequence). This CDR3 has 13 residues.

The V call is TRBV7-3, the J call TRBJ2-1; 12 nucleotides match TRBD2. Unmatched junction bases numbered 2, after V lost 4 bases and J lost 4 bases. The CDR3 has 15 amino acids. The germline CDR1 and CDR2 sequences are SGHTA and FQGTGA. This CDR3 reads CASSSGLAGYNEQFF. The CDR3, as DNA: TGTGCCAGCAGCTCAGGACTAGCGGGGTACAATGAGCAGTTCTTC.

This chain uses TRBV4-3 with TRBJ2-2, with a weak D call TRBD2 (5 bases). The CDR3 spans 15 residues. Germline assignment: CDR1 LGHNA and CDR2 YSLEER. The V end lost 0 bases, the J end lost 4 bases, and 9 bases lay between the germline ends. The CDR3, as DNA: TGCGCCAGCAGCCAAGAGCCGGGGAGCACCGGGGAGCTGTTTTTT. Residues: CASSQEPGSTGELFF.

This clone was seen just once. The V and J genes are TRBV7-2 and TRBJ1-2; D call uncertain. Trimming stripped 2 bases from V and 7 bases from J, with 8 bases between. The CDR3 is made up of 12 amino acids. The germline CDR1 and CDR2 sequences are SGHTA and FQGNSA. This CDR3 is CASSLRAGGYTF. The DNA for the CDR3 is TGTGCCAGCAGCTTACGGGCGGGTGGCTACACCTTC.

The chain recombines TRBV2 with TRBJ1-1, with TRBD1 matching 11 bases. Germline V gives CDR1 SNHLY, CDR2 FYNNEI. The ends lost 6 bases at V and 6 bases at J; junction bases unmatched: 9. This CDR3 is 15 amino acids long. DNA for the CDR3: TGTGCCAGCAGGGTCGGACAGGGGGCAATTGCTGAAGCTTTCTTT. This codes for CASRVGQGAIAEAFF.

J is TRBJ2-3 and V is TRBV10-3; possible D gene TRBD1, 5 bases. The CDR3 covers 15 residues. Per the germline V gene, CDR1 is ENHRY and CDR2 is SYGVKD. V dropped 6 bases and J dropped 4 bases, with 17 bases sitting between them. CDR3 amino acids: CAISRVRVVPDTQYF. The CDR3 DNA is TGTGCCATCAGCCGAGTCAGGGTAGTACCAGATACGCAGTATTTT.

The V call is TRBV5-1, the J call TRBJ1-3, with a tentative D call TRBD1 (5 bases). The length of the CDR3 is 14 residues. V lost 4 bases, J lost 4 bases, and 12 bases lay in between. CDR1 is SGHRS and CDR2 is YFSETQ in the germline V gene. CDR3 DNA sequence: TGCGCCAGCAGCCCGGGGGGGGACGGAAACACCATATATTTT. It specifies CASSPGGDGNTIYF.

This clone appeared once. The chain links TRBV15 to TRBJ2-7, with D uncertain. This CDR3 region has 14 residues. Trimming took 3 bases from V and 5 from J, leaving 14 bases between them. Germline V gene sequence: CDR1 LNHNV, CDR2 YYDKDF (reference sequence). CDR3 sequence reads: CATSREMISDEQYF. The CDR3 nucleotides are TGTGCCACCAGCAGGGAGATGATCAGCGACGAGCAGTACTTC. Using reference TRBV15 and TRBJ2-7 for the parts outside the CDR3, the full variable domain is DAMVIQNPRYQVTQFGKPVTLSCSQTLNHNVMYWYQQKSSQAPKLLFHYYDKDFNNEADTPDNFQSRRPNTSFCFLDIRSPGLGDTAMYLCATSREMISDEQYFGPGTRLTVT.

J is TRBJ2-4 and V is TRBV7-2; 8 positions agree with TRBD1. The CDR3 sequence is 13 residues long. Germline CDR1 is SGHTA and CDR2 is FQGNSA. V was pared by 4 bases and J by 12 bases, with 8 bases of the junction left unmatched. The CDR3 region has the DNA TGTGCCAGCAGCTGGGCAACGGGACAGGATCAGTACTTC. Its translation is CASSWATGQDQYF.

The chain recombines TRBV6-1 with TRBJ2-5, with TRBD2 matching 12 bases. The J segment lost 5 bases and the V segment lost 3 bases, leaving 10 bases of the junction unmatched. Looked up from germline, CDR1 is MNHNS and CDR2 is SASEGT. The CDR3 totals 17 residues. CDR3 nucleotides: TGTGCCAGCAGTGATGGCCTAGCGGGGGGGAGGTGGGAGACCCAGTACTTC. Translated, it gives CASSDGLAGGRWETQYF.

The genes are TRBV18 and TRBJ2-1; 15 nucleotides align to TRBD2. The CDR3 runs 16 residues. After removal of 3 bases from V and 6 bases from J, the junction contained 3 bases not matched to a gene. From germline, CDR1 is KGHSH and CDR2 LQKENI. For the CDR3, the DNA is TGTGCCAGCTCACCCCAGGGACTAGCGGGAGGCAATGAGCAGTTCTTC. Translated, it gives CASSPQGLAGGNEQFF.

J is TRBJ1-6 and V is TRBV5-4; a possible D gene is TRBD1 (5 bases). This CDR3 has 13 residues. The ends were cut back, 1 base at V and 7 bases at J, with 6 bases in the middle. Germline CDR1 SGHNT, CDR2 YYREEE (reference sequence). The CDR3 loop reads CASSLRQNSPLHF. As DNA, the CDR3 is TGTGCCAGCAGCTTGCGACAGAATTCACCCCTCCACTTT.

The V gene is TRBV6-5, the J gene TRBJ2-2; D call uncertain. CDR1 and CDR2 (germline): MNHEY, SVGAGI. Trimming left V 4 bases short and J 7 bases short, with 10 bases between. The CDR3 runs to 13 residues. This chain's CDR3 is CASSFITIGELFF. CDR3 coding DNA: TGTGCCAGCAGTTTTATAACAATCGGGGAGCTGTTTTTT.

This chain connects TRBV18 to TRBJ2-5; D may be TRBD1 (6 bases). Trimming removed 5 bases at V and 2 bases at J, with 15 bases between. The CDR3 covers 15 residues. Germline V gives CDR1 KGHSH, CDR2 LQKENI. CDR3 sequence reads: CASSIETGQQETQYF. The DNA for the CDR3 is TGTGCCAGCTCAATAGAGACGGGACAACAAGAGACCCAGTACTTC. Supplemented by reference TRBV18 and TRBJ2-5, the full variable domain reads NAGVMQNPRHLVRRRGQEARLRCSPMKGHSHVYWYRQLPEEGLKFMVYLQKENIIDESGMPKERFSAEFPKEGPSILRIQQVVRGDSAAYFCASSIETGQQETQYFGPGTRLLVL.

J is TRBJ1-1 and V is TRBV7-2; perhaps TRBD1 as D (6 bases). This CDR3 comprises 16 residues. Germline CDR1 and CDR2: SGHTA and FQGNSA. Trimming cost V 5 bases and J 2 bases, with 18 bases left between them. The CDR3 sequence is CASSRGGRGTNTEAFF. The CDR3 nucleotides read TGTGCCAGCAGCCGCGGGGGGCGGGGCACAAACACTGAAGCTTTCTTT.

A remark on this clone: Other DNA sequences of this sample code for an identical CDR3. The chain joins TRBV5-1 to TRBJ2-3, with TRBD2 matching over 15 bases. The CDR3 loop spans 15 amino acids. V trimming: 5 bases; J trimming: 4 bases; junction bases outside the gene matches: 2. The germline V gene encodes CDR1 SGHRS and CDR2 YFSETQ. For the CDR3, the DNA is TGCGCCAGCAGAAGGACTAGCGGGAGGGCAGATACGCAGTATTTT. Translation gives CASRRTSGRADTQYF.

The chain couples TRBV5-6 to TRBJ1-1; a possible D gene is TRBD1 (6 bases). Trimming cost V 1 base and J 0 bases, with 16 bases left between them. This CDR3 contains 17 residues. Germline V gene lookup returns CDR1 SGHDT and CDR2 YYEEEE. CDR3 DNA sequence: TGTGCCAGCAGCTTGACCGGGCAGGGGAACATGAACACTGAAGCTTTCTTT. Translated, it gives CASSLTGQGNMNTEAFF. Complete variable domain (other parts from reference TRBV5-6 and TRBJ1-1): DAGVTQSPTHLIKTRGQQVTLRCSPKSGHDTVSWYQQALGQGPQFIFQYYEEEERQRGNFPDRFSGHQFPNYSSELNVNALLLGDSALYLCASSLTGQGNMNTEAFFGQGTRLTVV.